These 20 T cell receptor beta chains originate from one sample sequenced in a study of blood T cell repertoires in COVID-19. Here immunoSEQ multiplex PCR was the method, and the copy in TCRdb shows in-frame clones only, minus some. The sample yields 130,000 to 150,000 clones, around 76% seen once. Sequences were obtained from peripheral blood. The receptors here all came from a man in his sixties with acute or convalescent COVID-19.

The chain recombines TRBV18 with TRBJ2-3; 8 nucleotides match TRBD2. Germline V gene sequence: CDR1 KGHSH, CDR2 LQKENI. The V segment lost 3 bases and the J segment 2 bases; nucleotides outside the gene matches: 7. The CDR3 totals 16 residues. DNA for the CDR3: TGTGCCAGCTCACCGCCGGGACTAGTTCCCACAGATACGCAGTATTTT. Translated, it gives CASSPPGLVPTDTQYF.

CDR3 bases: TGTGCCAGCAGCACGGGCCTAGCGGGACGCGAGCAGTACTTC. Residues: CASSTGLAGREQYF. This sequence joins TRBV7-8 and TRBJ2-7, with TRBD2 identical over 9 bases. V trimming: 5 bases; J trimming: 6 bases; junction bases outside the gene matches: 8. This CDR3 comprises 14 residues. Germline CDR1 is SGHVS and CDR2 is FQNEAQ. The full variable domain, with the rest looked up from reference TRBV7-8 and TRBJ2-7, is GAGVSQSPRYKVAKRGQDVALRCDPISGHVSLFWYQQALGQGPEFLTYFQNEAQLDKSGLPSDRFFAERPEGSVSTLKIQRTQQEDSAVYLCASSTGLAGREQYFGPGTRLTVT.

This sequence joins TRBV21-1 and TRBJ2-2; the D call in the table, TRBD2, was not verified against the DNA. TRBV21-1 is deemed a pseudogene. This CDR3 comprises 19 residues. The CDR3 is CASSKALWGGPGNTGELFF. CDR3 DNA: TGTGCCAGCAGCAAAGCGCTTTGGGGGGGCCCCGGAAACACCGGGGAGCTGTTTTTT.

The chain recombines TRBV10-1 with TRBJ1-5; no reliable D call. CDR1 WNHNN and CDR2 SYGVQD come from the germline V gene (reference sequence). The CDR3 has 12 residues. Trimming removed 8 bases from V and 3 bases from J, with 8 bases in between. Here the CDR3 reads CASGHDNQPQHF. DNA for the CDR3: TGCGCCAGCGGCCATGACAATCAGCCCCAGCATTTT.

The gene calls are TRBV18 and TRBJ2-5, with 9 bases matching TRBD1. Losses at the gene ends were 4 bases for V and 5 bases for J; bases not matched to a gene: 5. The CDR3 extends over 14 amino acids. Germline-derived CDR1 and CDR2 are KGHSH and LQKENI. The CDR3 DNA reads as TGTGCCAGCTCACTCACAGGGGGCAGGGAGACCCAGTACTTC. Translation gives CASSLTGGRETQYF.

This clone appeared many times. The rearrangement links TRBV2 to TRBJ2-7, with 9 bases that match TRBD2. V trimming: 6 bases; J trimming: 1 base; junction bases outside the gene matches: 4. This CDR3 contains 14 residues. Germline assignment: CDR1 SNHLY and CDR2 FYNNEI. This chain's CDR3 is CASRREGQSYEQYF. The CDR3 DNA follows: TGTGCCAGCAGGCGGGAGGGCCAATCCTACGAGCAGTACTTC.

The chain has TRBV10-2 and TRBJ1-3; no reliable D call. CDR1 and CDR2 from the germline V gene are WSHSY and SAAADI. Trimming took off 6 bases at V and 0 bases at J, with 12 bases between the two ends. The length of the CDR3 is 15 residues. The CDR3 DNA follows: TGCGCCAGCAGCCCCGACACGTTCTCTGGAAACACCATATATTTT. Translation: CASSPDTFSGNTIYF.

The chain couples TRBV11-1 to TRBJ1-2; TRBD1 matches 7 bases. CDR3 length: 14 residues. Germline CDR1 is SGHAT and CDR2 is FQDESV (reference sequence). V was clipped by 6 bases and J by 4 bases; unmatched bases: 8. The CDR3 loop reads CASSEGQFGYGYTF. The CDR3 DNA is TGTGCCAGCAGTGAGGGACAGTTCGGCTATGGCTACACCTTC.

The rearrangement links TRBV7-2 to TRBJ1-6; 7 bases are a match to TRBD1. The CDR3 has 17 amino acids. V trimming: 3 bases; J trimming: 0 bases; junction bases outside the gene matches: 5. CDR1 and CDR2 from the germline V gene are SGHTA and FQGNSA. The CDR3: CASSLDRIYSYNSPLHF. The CDR3 region has the DNA TGTGCCAGCAGCTTGGACAGGATTTACTCCTATAATTCACCCCTCCACTTT. Filled out from reference TRBV7-2 and TRBJ1-6, the complete variable domain reads GAGVSQSPSNKVTEKGKDVELRCDPISGHTALYWYRQSLGQGLEFLIYFQGNSAPDKSGLPSDRFSAERTGGSVSTLTIQRTQQEDSAVYLCASSLDRIYSYNSPLHFGNGTRLTVT.

The rearrangement links TRBV6-5 to TRBJ2-1, with 9 bases fitting TRBD2. There are 14 residues in the CDR3. The V gene's germline CDR1 is MNHEY and CDR2 SVGAGI. The V segment lost 6 bases and the J segment 6 bases; nucleotides outside the gene matches: 6. CDR3 region: CASRDLAGSNEQFF. In DNA, the CDR3 is TGTGCCAGCAGAGACCTAGCGGGGTCCAATGAGCAGTTCTTC.

The gene calls are TRBV3-1 (or the pseudogene TRBV3-2) and TRBJ2-3, with TRBD2 matching 11 bases. The CDR3 totals 16 residues. J gave up 0 bases and V 4 bases, and 3 bases lay outside the gene matches. Germline V gives CDR1 LGHDT, CDR2 YNNKEL (reference sequence). The CDR3 DNA reads as TGTGCCAGCAGCCGACTAGCGGGGATTAGCACAGATACGCAGTATTTT. It encodes CASSRLAGISTDTQYF.

The rearrangement uses TRBV6-2 or TRBV6-3 and TRBJ2-1; D is unclear. The CDR3 consists of 12 residues. The V end was cut by 2 bases, the J end by 8 bases, with 7 bases between. Germline V CDR1 and CDR2: MNHEY, SVGEGT. CDR3 DNA sequence: TGTGCCAGCAGTTACGAGAGGCATGAGCAGTTCTTC. Amino acids: CASSYERHEQFF.

V and J are TRBV15 and TRBJ1-4, with a possible D match to TRBD1 (5 bases). CDR1 LNHNV and CDR2 YYDKDF come from the germline V gene (reference sequence). Trimming cost V 0 bases and J 8 bases, with 13 bases left between them. The CDR3 is 15 residues long. The CDR3 coding sequence is TGTGCCACCAGCAGAGATCGCAGGGTTGTCGAAAAACTGTTTTTT. This gives the protein CATSRDRRVVEKLFF.

The chain has TRBV6-5 and TRBJ1-6; 9 bases line up with TRBD1. The CDR3 contains 14 residues. Germline V gene lookup returns CDR1 MNHEY and CDR2 SVGAGI. With 10 bases clipped from V and 5 bases from J, the junction kept 6 bases outside the gene matches. CDR3 amino acids: CATLRDRDNSPLHF. The CDR3 nucleotides read TGTGCCACACTCCGGGACAGGGATAATTCACCCCTCCACTTT.

This CDR3 reads CASSIAFGRTYEQYF. The DNA of the CDR3 is TGTGCCAGTAGTATAGCTTTCGGCAGGACCTACGAGCAGTACTTC. This rearrangement joins TRBV19 to TRBJ2-7; no reliable D call. This CDR3 region has 15 residues. Trimming took 1 base from V and 2 from J, leaving 12 bases between them. Germline V gene data show CDR1 as LNHDA and CDR2 as SQIVND (reference sequence).

V usage is TRBV11-2 and J usage is TRBJ1-6, with 10 bases matching TRBD1. The V gene end was trimmed by 3 bases and the J gene end by 4 bases; junction bases not matched to a gene: 3. The V gene's germline CDR1 is SGHAT and CDR2 FQNNGV. The CDR3 consists of 16 residues. The CDR3 sequence: CASSLGQGTYNSPLHF. The CDR3 nucleotides read TGTGCCAGCAGCTTGGGACAGGGGACGTATAATTCACCCCTCCACTTT.

The genes are TRBV3-1 (or the pseudogene TRBV3-2) and TRBJ2-5; D perhaps matches TRBD2 (6 bases). There are 15 residues in the CDR3. V lost 4 bases to trimming and J lost 5 bases, with 17 bases between them. CDR1 is LGHDT and CDR2 is YNNKEL in the germline V gene (reference sequence). Here the CDR3 DNA reads TGTGCCAGCAGCCCGTGGAGGGGAGTCGGTGAGACCCAGTACTTC. It translates to CASSPWRGVGETQYF.

This clone was counted a single time. Here the CDR3 reads CASSEFRGVNSPLHF. The CDR3 DNA reads as TGTGCCAGCAGTGAATTCCGGGGTGTGAATTCACCCCTCCACTTT. V usage is TRBV25-1 and J usage is TRBJ1-6; D is uncertain. The germline CDR1 and CDR2 sequences are MGHDK and SYGVNS. Trimming stripped 1 base from V and 7 bases from J, with 11 bases between. The CDR3 spans 15 residues.

The chain employs TRBV5-6 and TRBJ2-1, with 16 bases identical to TRBD2. The CDR3 covers 18 residues. V trimming: 4 bases; J trimming: 2 bases; junction bases outside the gene matches: 6. The germline V gene encodes CDR1 SGHDT and CDR2 YYEEEE. CDR3 in amino acids: CASSPGLAGGPAYNEQFF. The CDR3 DNA follows: TGTGCCAGCAGCCCGGGACTAGCGGGAGGGCCTGCCTACAATGAGCAGTTCTTC.

This chain links TRBV11-2 with TRBJ2-7, with D hard to call. CDR3 size: 14 residues. Germline V lookup: CDR1 SGHAT, CDR2 FQNNGV. V gave up 5 bases and J gave up 1 base, with 12 bases separating them. The CDR3, as DNA: TGTGCCAGCAGCCTAAACCAGGTATCCTACGAGCAGTACTTC. It encodes CASSLNQVSYEQYF.